The T cell receptor beta chain described here comes from a study of cytomegalovirus exposure and HLA in healthy donors. The study's findings and limits: In the analysis, some V segments, TRBV6-2 and TRBV6-3 included, were excluded as indistinguishable. Within the data, a cluster of highly shared sequence variants was likely a sequencing artifact. Earlier analysis looked at TCR beta V segments, and most were productive about 87% or about 30% of the time.

Germline V gene data show CDR1 as GTSNPN and CDR2 as SVGIG (reference sequence). This CDR3 is 12 amino acids long. It was with 60 Vbeta and 13 Jbeta primers that the PCR ran. Profiling relied on immunoSEQ multiplex PCR, and the TCRdb table lists in-frame clones only, not all of them. The data hold 90,000 to 120,000 clones, with 77% observed a single time. This clone was seen only a few times. Its antigen is unknown. Sequenced input: PBMCs. The sequence was collected from a male donor in good health and CMV-seronegative. The rearrangement links TRBV30 to TRBJ2-5, with D perhaps matching TRBD2 (6 bases). The CDR3 DNA sequence: TGTGCGGGGACTGCCCGGGCCAAGACCCAGTACTTC. It is translated as CAGTARAKTQYF.